The rows below give T cell receptor beta chains drawn from one sample of a study of blood T cell repertoires in COVID-19. Method: immunoSEQ multiplex PCR; TCRdb's copy keeps in-frame clones and lacks some. The sample lists tens of thousands of clones; around 89% were seen once. Sequenced: peripheral blood. These receptors came from a woman of 80 years or more with active COVID-19. Both conserved end residues are part of each CDR3. The D gene is left open where the match is weak. Part of the rows lack a size; the others show once, few, many or a class for expanded clones.

j_call | d_call | clone_size | v_call | cdr3_aa | cdr3_nt
TRBJ2-7 | - | - | TRBV19 | CASSATGSVYEQYF | TGTGCCAGTAGTGCGACAGGTTCCGTCTACGAGCAGTACTTC
TRBJ2-1 | - | - | TRBV15 | CATSEDSRLTSEQFF | TGTGCCACCAGTGAGGACAGCCGCTTAACCTCTGAGCAGTTCTTC
TRBJ2-7 | TRBD2 | - | TRBV9 | CASSGGGTSGAYEQYF | TGTGCCAGCAGCGGAGGAGGGACTAGCGGAGCCTACGAGCAGTACTTC
TRBJ2-3 | - | - | TRBV3-1/TRBV3-2 | CASSTAGEDTQYF | TGTGCCAGCAGCACAGCAGGGGAAGATACGCAGTATTTT
TRBJ2-1 | - | - | TRBV9 | CASSASGTYNEQFF | TGTGCCAGCAGCGCGTCCGGGACTTACAATGAGCAGTTCTTC
TRBJ2-1 | TRBD2 | - | TRBV6-6 | CATSRGGSSTGYNEQFF | TGTGCCACCAGTCGGGGGGGGTCATCCACCGGCTACAATGAGCAGTTCTTC
TRBJ2-7 | TRBD2 | once | TRBV5-1 | CASSLGYSSGSYEQYF | TGCGCCAGCAGCTTAGGGTACTCTAGCGGGAGTTACGAGCAGTACTTC
TRBJ2-5 | - | - | TRBV9 | CASLPPPGQETQYF | TGTGCCAGCCTTCCTCCCCCGGGCCAAGAGACCCAGTACTTC
TRBJ2-7 | TRBD1 | - | TRBV19 | CASSIIWRTGLIYEQYF | TGTGCCAGTAGTATTATTTGGAGGACAGGGCTAATTTACGAGCAGTACTTC
TRBJ2-7 | TRBD1 | - | TRBV12-3/TRBV12-4 | CASRTGDSYEQYF | TGTGCCAGCAGGACAGGGGACTCCTACGAGCAGTACTTC
TRBJ2-1 | TRBD2 | - | TRBV4-1 | CASSPRPLREVNEQFF | TGCGCCAGCAGCCCCCGACCCCTGCGGGAGGTAAATGAGCAGTTCTTC
TRBJ2-7 | - | - | TRBV20-1 | CSASGPTGRSYEQYF | TGCAGTGCTAGTGGGCCGACAGGGAGGTCCTACGAGCAGTACTTC
TRBJ2-1 | - | - | TRBV11-2 | CASSLGTSNNEQFF | TGTGCCAGCAGCTTAGGGACATCGAACAATGAGCAGTTCTTC
TRBJ2-7 | TRBD2 | - | TRBV7-6 | CASSLDSGRAGSDEQYF | TGTGCCAGCAGCTTAGATAGCGGGAGGGCCGGTAGCGACGAGCAGTACTTC
TRBJ2-2 | TRBD2 | - | TRBV7-9 | CASSLTPGLTPTGELFF | TGTGCCAGCAGCTTAACACCGGGACTAACTCCTACCGGGGAGCTGTTTTTT
TRBJ1-5 | - | once | TRBV28 | CASSLRGAGDQPQHF | TGTGCCAGCAGTTTACGGGGGGCTGGGGATCAGCCCCAGCATTTT
TRBJ1-2 | TRBD1 | - | TRBV19 | CASSENRGNYGYTF | TGTGCCAGTAGTGAAAACAGGGGGAACTATGGCTACACCTTC
TRBJ2-7 | - | - | TRBV19 | CASSMRGRPGEQYF | TGTGCCAGTAGTATGCGAGGGCGGCCGGGCGAGCAGTACTTC
TRBJ2-2 | TRBD2 | - | TRBV7-3 | CASSSGLDTGELFF | TGTGCCAGCAGCTCGGGACTAGACACCGGGGAGCTGTTTTTT
TRBJ2-7 | - | few | TRBV6-2/TRBV6-3 | CASSHPRVENEQYF | TGTGCCAGCAGCCATCCCAGGGTCGAGAACGAGCAGTACTTC
TRBJ2-7 | TRBD1 | once | TRBV28 | CASKRQGSYEQYF | TGTGCCAGCAAGAGACAGGGTTCCTACGAGCAGTACTTC
TRBJ2-1 | TRBD2 | - | TRBV6-5 | CAIGGDLYNEQFF | TGTGCCATCGGGGGGGACCTCTACAATGAGCAGTTCTTC
TRBJ2-1 | - | - | TRBV6-6 | CASSERVDNEQFF | TGTGCCAGCAGCGAACGGGTTGACAATGAGCAGTTCTTC
TRBJ2-2 | TRBD2 | - | TRBV28 | CASRTSGSIGELFF | TGTGCCAGCCGGACTAGCGGGAGTATCGGGGAGCTGTTTTTT
TRBJ2-7 | TRBD2 | - | TRBV9 | CASSKGASGWYEQYF | TGTGCCAGCAGCAAAGGGGCTAGCGGGTGGTACGAGCAGTACTTC
TRBJ1-5 | - | - | TRBV19 | CASSPQGWGNQPQHF | TGTGCCAGTAGTCCCCAGGGTTGGGGCAATCAGCCCCAGCATTTT
TRBJ2-3 | - | - | TRBV7-2 | CASSLGLPTDTQYF | TGTGCCAGCAGCTTAGGACTTCCCACAGATACGCAGTATTTT
TRBJ2-3 | - | - | TRBV3-1/TRBV3-2 | CASSQDRVVADTQYF | TGTGCCAGCAGCCAAGACAGGGTCGTCGCAGATACGCAGTATTTT
TRBJ2-7 | TRBD2 | - | TRBV7-2 | CASSQPLAATYEQYF | TGTGCCAGCAGCCAACCCCTAGCGGCCACCTACGAGCAGTACTTC
TRBJ2-1 | - | - | TRBV7-2 | CASSRRGTFGGNEQFF | TGTGCCAGCAGCCGTCGGGGGACCTTCGGTGGGAATGAGCAGTTCTTC
TRBJ1-5 | - | - | TRBV19 | CASSILDNQPQHF | TGTGCCAGTAGTATCTTAGATAATCAGCCCCAGCATTTT
TRBJ2-7 | - | - | TRBV3-1/TRBV3-2 | CASSHTGYEQYF | TGTGCCAGCAGCCACACAGGCTACGAGCAGTACTTC
TRBJ2-3 | TRBD1 | few | TRBV7-3 | CASSPPGVRGRGDTQYF | TGTGCCAGCAGCCCCCCGGGTGTGAGGGGGCGCGGGGATACGCAGTATTTT
TRBJ2-3 | TRBD1 | - | TRBV9 | CASSVAGRGTDTQYF | TGTGCCAGCAGCGTAGCGGGCAGGGGGACAGATACGCAGTATTTT
TRBJ2-1 | TRBD2 | - | TRBV5-4 | CASSLTSGRTHNEQFF | TGTGCCAGCAGCTTGACTAGCGGGAGGACCCACAATGAGCAGTTCTTC
TRBJ2-5 | - | - | TRBV15 | CATSRERGHGGTQYF | TGTGCCACCAGCAGAGAAAGAGGGCACGGTGGGACCCAGTACTTC
TRBJ1-3 | - | - | TRBV9 | CASSVVGLMENTIYF | TGTGCCAGCAGCGTAGTCGGTTTGATGGAGAACACCATATATTTT
TRBJ2-1 | TRBD2 | - | TRBV9 | CASSAGTSGSSEQFF | TGTGCCAGCAGCGCCGGGACTAGCGGGAGTAGTGAGCAGTTCTTC
TRBJ2-7 | TRBD2 | - | TRBV5-1 | CASSSSGSSSYEQYF | TGCGCCAGCAGCTCTAGCGGCTCCTCCTCGTACGAGCAGTACTTC
TRBJ2-3 | TRBD1 | once | TRBV4-3 | CASSQIDRGLADTQYF | TGCGCCAGCAGCCAAATCGACAGGGGGCTGGCAGATACGCAGTATTTT
TRBJ2-7 | - | few | TRBV5-5 | CASTLPGLLYEQYF | TGTGCCAGCACCTTACCGGGACTGTTATACGAGCAGTACTTC
TRBJ1-2 | - | - | TRBV29-1 | CSVERVGGATGYTF | TGCAGCGTTGAAAGGGTAGGGGGGGCGACGGGCTACACCTTC
TRBJ2-1 | TRBD2 | - | TRBV18 | CASSPPRTSGSSYNEQFF | TGTGCCAGCTCACCACCTCGGACTAGCGGGAGCTCCTACAATGAGCAGTTCTTC